This TCR beta chain was sequenced for a study of tumour-infiltrating T cells in Burkitt lymphoma. Here immunoSEQ multiplex PCR was the method, and the copy in TCRdb shows in-frame clones only, minus some. The sample lists about 15,000 clones; roughly 77% were seen once. The germline V gene has CDR1 LNHDA and CDR2 SQIVND (reference sequence). The CDR3 is made up of 12 amino acids. Trimming pared 5 bases from V and 6 bases from J, leaving 8 bases between. This TCR was sampled from a human donor with diffuse large B-cell lymphoma. The source material was tumor tissue. The chain carries TRBV19 and TRBJ1-5, with no clear D. The CDR3 loop is CASSLWGQPQHF. The DNA for the CDR3 is TGTGCCAGTAGTCTCTGGGGTCAGCCCCAGCATTTT.